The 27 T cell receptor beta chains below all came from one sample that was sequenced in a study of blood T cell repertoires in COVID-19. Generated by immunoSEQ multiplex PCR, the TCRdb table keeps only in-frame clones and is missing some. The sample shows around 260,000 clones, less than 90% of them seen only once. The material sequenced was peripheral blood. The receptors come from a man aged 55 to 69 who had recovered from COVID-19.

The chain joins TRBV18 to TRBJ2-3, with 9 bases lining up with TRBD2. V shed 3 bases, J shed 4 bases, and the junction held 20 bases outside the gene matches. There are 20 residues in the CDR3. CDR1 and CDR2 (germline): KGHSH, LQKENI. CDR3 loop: CASSPLVAGGLLVGADTQYF. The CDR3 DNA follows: TGTGCCAGCTCACCCCTAGTTGCGGGGGGGCTTTTAGTTGGTGCAGATACGCAGTATTTT.

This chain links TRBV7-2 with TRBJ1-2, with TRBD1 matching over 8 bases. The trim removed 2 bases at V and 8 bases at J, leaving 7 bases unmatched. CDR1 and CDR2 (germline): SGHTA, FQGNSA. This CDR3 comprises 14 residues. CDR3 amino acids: CASSLPGGGPGYTF. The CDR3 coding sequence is TGTGCCAGCAGCTTACCAGGGGGCGGTCCAGGCTACACCTTC.

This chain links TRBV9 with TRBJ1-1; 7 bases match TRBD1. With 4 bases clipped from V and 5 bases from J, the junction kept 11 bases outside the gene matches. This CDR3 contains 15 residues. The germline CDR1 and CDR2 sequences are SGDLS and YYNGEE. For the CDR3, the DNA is TGTGCCAGCAGCCCTCCGACAGGGCGGGGTACTGAAGCTTTCTTT. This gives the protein CASSPPTGRGTEAFF.

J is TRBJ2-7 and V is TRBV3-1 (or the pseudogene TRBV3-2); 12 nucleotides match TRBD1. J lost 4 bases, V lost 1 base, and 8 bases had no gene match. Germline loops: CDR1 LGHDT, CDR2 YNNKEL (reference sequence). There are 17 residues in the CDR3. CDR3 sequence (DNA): TGTGCCAGCAGCCAAGTTATCCCGGGACAGGGGGCTTACGAGCAGTACTTC. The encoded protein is CASSQVIPGQGAYEQYF.

The CDR3 protein is CASTPTGGRSTGELFF. The CDR3 region has the DNA TGTGCCAGCACTCCAACGGGGGGGCGCAGCACCGGGGAGCTGTTTTTT. The V gene is TRBV3-1 (or the pseudogene TRBV3-2), the J gene TRBJ2-2; 8 bases are a match to TRBD2. The CDR3 sequence is 16 residues long. Germline V lookup: CDR1 LGHDT, CDR2 YNNKEL (reference sequence). The junction had 11 bases not matched to a gene; V was cut back by 7 bases and J by 4 bases.

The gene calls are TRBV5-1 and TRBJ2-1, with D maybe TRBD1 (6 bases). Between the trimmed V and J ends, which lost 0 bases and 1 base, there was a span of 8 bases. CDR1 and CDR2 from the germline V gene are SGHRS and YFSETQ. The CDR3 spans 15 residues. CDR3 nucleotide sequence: TGCGCCAGCAGCTTGGATGACAGGTCCTACAATGAGCAGTTCTTC. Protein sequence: CASSLDDRSYNEQFF.

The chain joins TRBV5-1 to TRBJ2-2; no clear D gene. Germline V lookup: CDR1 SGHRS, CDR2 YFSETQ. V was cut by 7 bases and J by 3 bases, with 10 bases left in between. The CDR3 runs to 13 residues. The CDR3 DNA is TGCGCCAGCCGAGACACGTACACCGGGGAGCTGTTTTTT. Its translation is CASRDTYTGELFF.

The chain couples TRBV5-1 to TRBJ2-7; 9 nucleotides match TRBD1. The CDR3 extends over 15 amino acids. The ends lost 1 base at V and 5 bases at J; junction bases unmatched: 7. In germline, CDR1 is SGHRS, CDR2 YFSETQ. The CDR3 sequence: CASSLTGTGQHEQYF. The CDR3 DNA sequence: TGCGCCAGCAGCTTGACCGGGACAGGGCAGCACGAGCAGTACTTC.

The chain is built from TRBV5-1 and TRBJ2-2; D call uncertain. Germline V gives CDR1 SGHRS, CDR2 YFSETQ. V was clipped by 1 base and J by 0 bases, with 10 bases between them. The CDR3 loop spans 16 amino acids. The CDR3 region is CASSLWQSANTGELFF. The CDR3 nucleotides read TGCGCCAGCAGCTTGTGGCAGAGCGCGAACACCGGGGAGCTGTTTTTT.

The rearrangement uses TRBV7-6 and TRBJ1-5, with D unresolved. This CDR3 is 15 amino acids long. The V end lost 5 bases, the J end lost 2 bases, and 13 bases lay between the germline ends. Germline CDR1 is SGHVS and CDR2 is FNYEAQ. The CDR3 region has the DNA TGTGCCAGCAGCCCAAGTGGAAGCGGCAATCAGCCCCAGCATTTT. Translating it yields CASSPSGSGNQPQHF.

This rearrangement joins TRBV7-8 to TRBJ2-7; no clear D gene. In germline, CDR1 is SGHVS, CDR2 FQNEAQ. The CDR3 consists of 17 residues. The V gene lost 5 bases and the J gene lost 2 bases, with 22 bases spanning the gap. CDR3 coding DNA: TGTGCCAGCAGCCACAACAACCGACTGGCCACAACCTACGAGCAGTACTTC. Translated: CASSHNNRLATTYEQYF.

Written as DNA, the CDR3 is TGCAGCGTTGAAGCGACAGGTAGTACCGGGTCTGGCTACACCTTC. Amino acid sequence: CSVEATGSTGSGYTF. The chain is built from TRBV29-1 and TRBJ1-2; maybe TRBD1 (6 bases). V dropped 1 base and J dropped 7 bases, with 19 bases sitting between them. The CDR3 length is 15 residues. CDR1 and CDR2 from the germline V gene are SQVTM and ANQGSEA.

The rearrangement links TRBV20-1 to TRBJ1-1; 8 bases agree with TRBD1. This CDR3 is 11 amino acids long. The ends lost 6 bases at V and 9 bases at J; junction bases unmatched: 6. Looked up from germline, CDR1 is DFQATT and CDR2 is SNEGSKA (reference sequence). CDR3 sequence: CSAKTGVQAFF. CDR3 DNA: TGCAGTGCAAAGACAGGGGTTCAAGCTTTCTTT.

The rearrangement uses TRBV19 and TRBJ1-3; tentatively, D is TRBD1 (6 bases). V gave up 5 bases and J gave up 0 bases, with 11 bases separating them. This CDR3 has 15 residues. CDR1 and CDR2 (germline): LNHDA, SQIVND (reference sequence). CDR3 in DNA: TGTGCCAGTAGTGCCCGGACAGTCTCTGGAAACACCATATATTTT. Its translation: CASSARTVSGNTIYF.

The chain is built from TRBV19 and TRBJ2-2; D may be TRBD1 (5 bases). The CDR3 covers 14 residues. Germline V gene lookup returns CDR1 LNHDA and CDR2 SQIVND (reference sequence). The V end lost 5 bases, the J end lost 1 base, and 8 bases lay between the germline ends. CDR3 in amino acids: CASSRGQNTGELFF. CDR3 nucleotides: TGTGCCAGTAGTCGCGGACAGAACACCGGGGAGCTGTTTTTT.

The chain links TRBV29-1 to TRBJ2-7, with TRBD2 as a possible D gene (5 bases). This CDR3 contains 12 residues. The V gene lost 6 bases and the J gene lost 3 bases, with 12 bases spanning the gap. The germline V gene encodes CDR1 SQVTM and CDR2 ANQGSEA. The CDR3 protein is CSVQRSGYEQYF. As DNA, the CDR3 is TGCAGCGTCCAACGGAGCGGCTACGAGCAGTACTTC.

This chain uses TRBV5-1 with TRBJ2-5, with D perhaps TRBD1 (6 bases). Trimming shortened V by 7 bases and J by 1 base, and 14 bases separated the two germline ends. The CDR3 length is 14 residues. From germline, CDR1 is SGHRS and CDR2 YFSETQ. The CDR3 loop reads CASSTAGVQETQYF. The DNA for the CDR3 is TGCGCCAGCTCCACGGCAGGGGTCCAAGAGACCCAGTACTTC.

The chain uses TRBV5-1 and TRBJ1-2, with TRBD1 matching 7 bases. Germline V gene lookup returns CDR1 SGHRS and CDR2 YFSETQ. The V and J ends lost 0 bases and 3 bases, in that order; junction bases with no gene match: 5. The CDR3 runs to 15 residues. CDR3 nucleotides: TGCGCCAGCAGCTTGGTGGTAGGGGGCGACTATGGCTACACCTTC. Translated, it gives CASSLVVGGDYGYTF.

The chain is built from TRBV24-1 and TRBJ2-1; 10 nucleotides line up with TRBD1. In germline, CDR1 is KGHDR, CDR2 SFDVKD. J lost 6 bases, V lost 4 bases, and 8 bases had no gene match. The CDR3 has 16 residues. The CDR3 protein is CATSDKTGDRGNEQFF. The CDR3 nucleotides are TGTGCCACCAGTGACAAGACCGGGGACAGGGGCAATGAGCAGTTCTTC.

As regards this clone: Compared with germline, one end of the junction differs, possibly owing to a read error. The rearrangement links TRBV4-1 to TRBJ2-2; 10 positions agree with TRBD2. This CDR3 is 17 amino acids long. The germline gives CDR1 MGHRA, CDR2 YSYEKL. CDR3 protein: CASSQDSPAGGSGKLFF. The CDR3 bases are TGCGCCAGCAGCCAAGATAGTCCAGCGGGGGGGTCCGGGAAGCTGTTTTTT.

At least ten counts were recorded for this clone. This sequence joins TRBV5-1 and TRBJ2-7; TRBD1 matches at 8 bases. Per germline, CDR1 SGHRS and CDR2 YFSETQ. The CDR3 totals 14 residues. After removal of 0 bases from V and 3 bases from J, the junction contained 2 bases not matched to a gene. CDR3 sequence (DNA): TGCGCCAGCAGCTTGGGCGGACAGGGCTACGAGCAGTACTTC. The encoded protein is CASSLGGQGYEQYF. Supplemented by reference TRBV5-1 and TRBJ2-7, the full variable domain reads KAGVTQTPRYLIKTRGQQVTLSCSPISGHRSVSWYQQTPGQGLQFLFEYFSETQRNKGNFPGRFSGRQFSNSRSEMNVSTLELGDSALYLCASSLGGQGYEQYFGPGTRLTVT.

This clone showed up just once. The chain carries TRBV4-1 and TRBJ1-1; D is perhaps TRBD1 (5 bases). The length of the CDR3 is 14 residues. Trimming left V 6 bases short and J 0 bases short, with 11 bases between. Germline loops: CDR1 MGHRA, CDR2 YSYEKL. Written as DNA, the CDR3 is TGCGCCAGCAGGGGGCTGACGGTGAACACTGAAGCTTTCTTT. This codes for CASRGLTVNTEAFF.

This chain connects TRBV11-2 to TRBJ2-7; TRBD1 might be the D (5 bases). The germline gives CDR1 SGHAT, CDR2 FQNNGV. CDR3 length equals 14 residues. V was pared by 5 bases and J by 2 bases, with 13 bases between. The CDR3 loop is CASSLGADPYEQYF. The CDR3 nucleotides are TGTGCCAGCAGCCTAGGGGCAGATCCCTACGAGCAGTACTTC.

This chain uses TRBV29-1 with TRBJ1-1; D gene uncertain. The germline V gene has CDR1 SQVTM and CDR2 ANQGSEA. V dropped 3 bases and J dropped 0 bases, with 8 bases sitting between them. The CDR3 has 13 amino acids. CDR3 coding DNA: TGCAGCGTTGAGGGCAGGTTGAACACTGAAGCTTTCTTT. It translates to CSVEGRLNTEAFF.

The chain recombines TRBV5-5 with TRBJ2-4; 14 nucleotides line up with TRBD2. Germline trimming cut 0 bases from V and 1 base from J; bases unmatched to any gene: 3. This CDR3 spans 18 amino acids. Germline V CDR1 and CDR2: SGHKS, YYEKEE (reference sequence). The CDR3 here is CASSLGLAGGLAKNIQYF. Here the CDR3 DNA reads TGTGCCAGCAGCTTGGGACTAGCGGGGGGGCTCGCCAAAAACATTCAGTACTTC.

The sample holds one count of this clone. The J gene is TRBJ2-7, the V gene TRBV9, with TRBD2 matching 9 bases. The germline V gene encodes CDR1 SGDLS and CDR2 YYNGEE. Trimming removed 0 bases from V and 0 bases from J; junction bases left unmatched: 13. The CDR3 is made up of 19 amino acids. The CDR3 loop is CASSVDAHSISGSSYEQYF. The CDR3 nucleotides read TGTGCCAGCAGCGTAGACGCGCACTCAATTAGCGGGAGCTCCTACGAGCAGTACTTC.

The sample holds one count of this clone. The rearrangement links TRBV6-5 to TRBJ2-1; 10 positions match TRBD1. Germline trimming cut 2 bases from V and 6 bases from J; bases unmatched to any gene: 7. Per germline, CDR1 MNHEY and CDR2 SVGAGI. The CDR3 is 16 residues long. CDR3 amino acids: CASSYGTGDRRNEQFF. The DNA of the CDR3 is TGTGCCAGCAGTTACGGGACAGGGGATCGGCGCAATGAGCAGTTCTTC.